The sequence of this T cell receptor beta chain was determined in a study of cytotoxic CD8 clonotypes in ibrutinib-treated CLL. Study overall: Response sampling occurred after a median 12 months of treatment (range 6 to 36). Study-wide findings and caveats: Public clonotypes were uncommon and contracted or stayed stable on treatment. Baseline levels of clonality went above those of age-matched healthy donors and moved with circulating CD8+ T-cell counts.

Assay: immunoSEQ multiplex PCR; the TCRdb copy retains only in-frame clones and omits some. The top ten hold 6.7% of the sample, which has about 310,000 clones, roughly 80% seen once. With 4 bases removed from V and 1 base from J, the gap between germline ends came to 30 bases. Germline assignment: CDR1 GTSNPN and CDR2 SVGIG (reference sequence). The CDR3 has 20 amino acids. Worth noting for this clone: What it binds is unknown.

The chain links TRBV30 to TRBJ2-3; D is perhaps TRBD1 or TRBD2 (6 bases each). The source of this sequence is a human donor with chronic lymphocytic leukemia. The material sequenced was PBMCs, taken before ibrutinib treatment. The CDR3 DNA sequence: TGTGCCTGGACCCCATTCCGGAGCGAGGGGGGACTCTGGGGCACAGATACGCAGTATTTT. Residues: CAWTPFRSEGGLWGTDTQYF.